This T cell receptor (beta chain) was captured in a study of T cell changes during pregnancy in multiple sclerosis. Clones were read by immunoSEQ multiplex PCR, and TCRdb kept only the in-frame ones, dropping some. The data hold roughly 71,000 clones, with roughly nine tenths observed a single time. The material sequenced was peripheral blood, taken in the first trimester of pregnancy. The receptor's source is a female donor in good health, enrolled as a control in a pregnancy study.

The CDR3 is CASIPWTGQGQYF. CDR3 bases: TGTGCCAGCATCCCCTGGACAGGGCAGGGGCAGTACTTC. The chain is built from TRBV6-1 and TRBJ2-7, with TRBD1 matching over 8 bases. V shed 7 bases and J 9 bases; nucleotides not matched to a gene: 11. This CDR3 is 13 amino acids long. CDR1 and CDR2 from the germline V gene are MNHNS and SASEGT.